Below, 3 T cell receptor beta chains from the same sample are listed, as sequenced in a study of vaccination and CD4 T cells after COVID-19. Cultured CD4+ T-cell DNA underwent Oncomine TCR Beta short-read sequencing. TCRdb recomputed calls from the PCR reads with MiXCR, one row per CDR3 protein. There are 15,000 to 25,000 distinct CDR3 sequences in the sample; over 50% occur only once, and approximately 10% lies in the top ten. Their target antigens are unknown. The treatment here: approximately nine-day PBMC culture with coronavirus spike peptide pools or control peptides (ViraFEST assay). The sequencing sample was made of CD4+ T cells from blood, cultured in vitro. Receptors originate from a human donor who had recovered from COVID-19.

The chain uses TRBV10-1 and TRBJ2-7; 8 bases map to TRBD2. Trimming at V came to 6 bases and at J to 1 base, leaving 11 bases not matched to a gene. The CDR3 contains 16 residues. CDR1 and CDR2 (germline): WNHNN, SYGVQD (reference sequence). The CDR3: CASSPNQRGQSYEQYF. The DNA for the CDR3 is TGCGCCAGCAGCCCCAACCAGCGGGGGCAATCCTACGAGCAGTACTTC.

The chain carries TRBV7-9 and TRBJ1-1, with 9 nucleotides matching TRBD1. Per the germline V gene, CDR1 is SEHNR and CDR2 is FQNEAQ (reference sequence). The trim removed 3 bases at V and 4 bases at J, leaving 3 bases unmatched. The CDR3 contains 14 residues. The CDR3, as DNA: TGTGCCAGCAGCTTTGGGACAGGGCTCACTGAAGCTTTCTTT. Its protein product is CASSFGTGLTEAFF.

The chain is built from TRBV6-2 or TRBV6-3 and TRBJ1-1; D not resolved. Germline CDR1 MNHEY, CDR2 SVGEGT. CDR3 length equals 13 residues. V lost 6 bases and J 6 bases, leaving 14 bases between the germline ends. Here the CDR3 DNA reads TGTGCCAGCAGGGATAGATACAGCGCTGAAGCTTTCTTT. Amino acid sequence: CASRDRYSAEAFF.